This T cell receptor (beta chain) derives from a study of monozygotic twins with cystic fibrosis. About the study: Around 3 micrograms of fragmented DNA underwent about 14 PCR cycles for library preparation. Broader study findings: Low clonality (median roughly 0.0087) suggested a mostly naive repertoire. Nucleotide-identical clonotype sharing was significantly higher within monozygotic CF twin pairs than between unrelated CF individuals. V usage most resembled the co-twin in 13 of 16 pairs.

The ends were cut back, 5 bases at V and 7 bases at J, with 20 bases in the middle. CDR1 and CDR2 (germline): LNHDA, SQIVND (reference sequence). This CDR3 is built from 16 residues. The repertoire was sequenced with immunoSEQ multiplex PCR; TCRdb's copy has only in-frame clones and lacks some. The data contain fewer than 25,000 clones, around nine tenths of them singletons. A note on this clone: Its antigen is not known.

Sequenced sample: blood. This chain joins TRBV19 and TRBJ2-2; possibly TRBD2 for D (7 bases). The sequence came from a woman in her twenties or thirties with cystic fibrosis. The CDR3 spells CASSSTWGGGVGELFF. The DNA of the CDR3 is TGTGCCAGTAGTTCCACCTGGGGGGGCGGTGTCGGGGAGCTGTTTTTT.